Sequencing of this TCR beta chain was carried out in a study of identical twins. TCRdb processed the 5' RACE reads anew with MiXCR; each CDR3 protein has one entry. This table has 350,000 to 500,000 distinct CDR3 sequences, under 20% appearing once. This clonotype came up many times. Its antigen is unidentified. General study points: For cord blood, abundant beta clonotypes had fewer insertions, unlike memory repertoires, which showed none.

The sequence was obtained from a man over 45 in good health. Sample: naive T cells sorted from blood.

The CDR3 loop reads CASSPARDRGYEQYF. Written as DNA, the CDR3 is TGTGCCAGCAGTCCGGCGCGGGACAGGGGTTACGAGCAGTACTTC. The chain couples TRBV6-1 to TRBJ2-7; 10 positions match TRBD1. The CDR3 has 15 residues. V was clipped by 5 bases and J by 4 bases; unmatched bases: 8. The germline gives CDR1 MNHNS, CDR2 SASEGT.